Listed below are T cell receptor beta chains from one sample, sequenced in a study of blood T cell repertoires in COVID-19. TCRdb keeps only in-frame clones here, not all; method: immunoSEQ multiplex PCR. The table records about 130,000 clones, around nine tenths of them present only once. Sequenced: peripheral blood. These receptors were collected from a woman aged 65 to 85 with COVID-19, enrolled during active disease. Each CDR3 is given with its conserved first and last residue. The order of the fields is D gene, clone size, CDR3 length, V gene, J gene, CDR3 protein, CDR3 DNA. A D gene is named only where the DNA matches it firmly. Clone size is stated in some rows and not others, as once, few, many or a class when expanded.

>TRBD2|NA|15|TRBV6-5|TRBJ2-3
CASSRGTSGGPTQYF
TGTGCCAGCAGTCGTGGGACTAGCGGGGGGCCAACGCAGTATTTT
>TRBD2|NA|16|TRBV7-6|TRBJ2-7
CASSQGTSGGVYEQYF
TGTGCCAGCAGCCAAGGGACTAGCGGGGGTGTGTACGAGCAGTACTTC
>NA|NA|14|TRBV5-4|TRBJ1-4
CASSPDRSNEKLFF
TGTGCCAGCAGCCCCGACAGAAGTAATGAAAAACTGTTTTTT
>NA|NA|14|TRBV5-6|TRBJ2-1
CASSPTPYRGEQFF
TGTGCCAGCAGCCCAACTCCCTATAGGGGTGAGCAGTTCTTC
>TRBD1|NA|17|TRBV10-3|TRBJ2-3
CAISAQSPGTGADTQYF
TGTGCCATCAGTGCCCAGTCCCCCGGGACAGGGGCAGATACGCAGTATTTT
>TRBD1|NA|16|TRBV18|TRBJ2-2
CASSEGRGPDTGELFF
TGTGCCAGCTCCGAAGGTAGGGGGCCGGACACCGGGGAGCTGTTTTTT
>NA|NA|15|TRBV5-1|TRBJ1-5
CASPPPTDSNQPQHF
TGCGCCAGCCCCCCCCCTACAGACAGCAATCAGCCCCAGCATTTT
>NA|NA|16|TRBV28|TRBJ2-7
CAPRPKEGPDAYEQYF
TGTGCCCCCAGGCCAAAGGAGGGGCCTGATGCCTACGAGCAGTACTTC
>NA|NA|13|TRBV6-6|TRBJ1-1
CASISREGGSTSF
TGTGCCAGCATCTCTCGGGAGGGGGGCTCCACGTCGTTT
>NA|NA|14|TRBV6-4|TRBJ2-2
CASSVGDGTGELFF
TGTGCCAGCAGTGTCGGGGATGGGACCGGGGAGCTGTTTTTT
>TRBD1|NA|16|TRBV6-2/TRBV6-3|TRBJ1-2
CASSYGTGGLGYGYTF
TGTGCCAGCAGTTACGGGACAGGGGGCTTAGGCTATGGCTACACCTTC
>NA|NA|17|TRBV5-6|TRBJ1-6
CASSLRGTSSYNSPLHF
TGTGCCAGCAGCTTGAGAGGCACGAGCTCCTATAATTCACCCCTCCACTTT
>TRBD1|NA|20|TRBV18|TRBJ1-1
CASSPLTDKIKTGFYTEAFF
TGTGCCAGCTCACCACTGACCGATAAGATAAAGACAGGGTTCTACACTGAAGCTTTCTTT
>TRBD1|NA|16|TRBV11-2|TRBJ1-3
CASSFSPRGYGNTIYF
TGTGCCAGCAGCTTCTCCCCCAGGGGGTACGGAAACACCATATATTTT
>TRBD1|NA|14|TRBV6-5|TRBJ2-2
CASSTDRAGGELFF
TGTGCCAGCAGTACGGACAGGGCGGGCGGGGAGCTGTTTTTT
>TRBD1|NA|18|TRBV14|TRBJ1-1
CASSQDLRTGPTNTEAFF
TGTGCCAGCAGCCAAGATCTTCGGACAGGGCCGACGAACACTGAAGCTTTCTTT
>NA|NA|13|TRBV7-2|TRBJ2-7
CASSPQGSREQYF
TGTGCCAGCAGCCCCCAGGGATCCCGCGAGCAGTACTTC
>NA|NA|15|TRBV6-1|TRBJ2-7
CASSEMGGGSYEQYF
TGTGCCAGCAGTGAGATGGGGGGTGGCTCCTACGAGCAGTACTTC
>TRBD2|NA|16|TRBV7-8|TRBJ2-5
CASSQSMAGVGETQYF
TGTGCCAGCAGCCAAAGTATGGCGGGGGTCGGTGAGACCCAGTACTTC
>NA|few|13|TRBV10-3|TRBJ2-1
CAIFSSGYNEQFF
TGTGCCATCTTTTCCAGCGGATACAATGAGCAGTTCTTC
>NA|NA|13|TRBV7-3|TRBJ1-4
CASSRATNEKLFF
TGTGCCAGCAGTCGAGCAACTAATGAAAAACTGTTTTTT
>TRBD1|NA|14|TRBV5-4|TRBJ2-7
CASSIQGLRYEQYF
TGTGCCAGCAGCATACAGGGGTTAAGGTACGAGCAGTACTTC
>TRBD1|NA|15|TRBV18|TRBJ1-2
CASSPQTGTNYGYTF
TGTGCCAGCTCACCTCAGACAGGGACTAACTATGGCTACACCTTC
>NA|NA|14|TRBV5-1|TRBJ2-7
CASSLGQDPYEQYF
TGCGCCAGCAGCTTGGGACAGGACCCCTACGAGCAGTACTTC
>NA|NA|14|TRBV18|TRBJ1-6
CASSPSGDNSPLHF
TGTGCCAGCTCACCATCCGGAGATAATTCACCCCTCCACTTT
>NA|NA|15|TRBV25-1|TRBJ1-5
CASSESGIGYQPQHF
TGTGCCAGCAGTGAATCGGGAATTGGGTATCAGCCCCAGCATTTT
>TRBD1|NA|14|TRBV4-1|TRBJ1-2
CASSHNRGWDGYTF
TGCGCCAGCAGCCACAACAGGGGGTGGGATGGCTACACCTTC
>NA|NA|15|TRBV6-5|TRBJ1-1
CASSPQGLLNTEAFF
TGTGCCAGCAGTCCCCAGGGACTGCTGAACACTGAAGCTTTCTTT
>NA|NA|10|TRBV18|TRBJ1-1
CASPLYEAFF
TGTGCCAGCCCACTCTATGAAGCTTTCTTT
>NA|NA|13|TRBV19|TRBJ1-5
CAAGVGGNQPQHF
TGTGCCGCGGGTGTCGGGGGCAATCAGCCCCAGCATTTT
>NA|NA|13|TRBV5-1|TRBJ1-5
CASGQGPNQPQHF
TGCGCCAGCGGCCAGGGCCCAAATCAGCCCCAGCATTTT
>TRBD2|once|14|TRBV29-1|TRBJ2-2
CSASSGGNTGELFF
TGCAGCGCCTCTAGCGGGGGGAACACCGGGGAGCTGTTTTTT
>NA|NA|12|TRBV3-1/TRBV3-2|TRBJ1-4
CASSQDRGKLFF
TGTGCCAGCAGCCAAGATCGCGGGAAACTGTTTTTT